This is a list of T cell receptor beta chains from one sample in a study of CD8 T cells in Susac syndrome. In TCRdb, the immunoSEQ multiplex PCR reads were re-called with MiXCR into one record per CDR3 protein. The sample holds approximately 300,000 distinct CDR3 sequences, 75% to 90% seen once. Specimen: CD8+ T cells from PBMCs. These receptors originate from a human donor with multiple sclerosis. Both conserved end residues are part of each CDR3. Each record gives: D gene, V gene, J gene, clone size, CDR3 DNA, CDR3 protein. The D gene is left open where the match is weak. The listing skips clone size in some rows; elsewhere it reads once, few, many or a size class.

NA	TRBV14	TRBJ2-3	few	TGTGCCAGCAGCCAACAAGGGTACGATACGCAGTATTTT	CASSQQGYDTQYF
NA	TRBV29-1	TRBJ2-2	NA	TGCAGCGTTGAAGTACTGACGAACACCGGGGAGCTGTTTTTT	CSVEVLTNTGELFF
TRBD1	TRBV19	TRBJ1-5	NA	TGTGCCAGTAGTATATACGGGACAGGAATGAATAGCAATCAGCCCCAGCATTTT	CASSIYGTGMNSNQPQHF
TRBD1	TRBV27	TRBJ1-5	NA	TGTGCCAGCAGACCCGGACAGGGCAGTCAGCCCCAGCATTTT	CASRPGQGSQPQHF
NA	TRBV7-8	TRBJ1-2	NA	TGTGCCAGCAGCTTAGTGGGGCGGCGGGGGGACTATGGCTACACCTTC	CASSLVGRRGDYGYTF
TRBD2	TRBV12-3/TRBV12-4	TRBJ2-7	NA	TGTGCCAGCAGTTCCGGGACTAGCTCTACCTACGAGCAGTACTTC	CASSSGTSSTYEQYF
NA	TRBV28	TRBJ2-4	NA	TGTGCCAGCAGTTTACTGACCAAAAACATTCAGTACTTC	CASSLLTKNIQYF
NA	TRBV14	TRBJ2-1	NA	TGTGCCAGCAGCCACGGGAGATACAATGAGCAGTTCTTC	CASSHGRYNEQFF
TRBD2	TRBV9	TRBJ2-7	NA	TGTGCCAGCAGCGTAGCGGGAGGGCCCCCGGTCGAGCAGTACTTC	CASSVAGGPPVEQYF
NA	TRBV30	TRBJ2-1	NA	TGTGCCTGGAGTATAGGCGGCCGAGCTGAGCAGTTCTTC	CAWSIGGRAEQFF
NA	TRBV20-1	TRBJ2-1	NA	TGCAGTGCTAGAGAACAGGGCTATGAGCAGTTCTTC	CSAREQGYEQFF
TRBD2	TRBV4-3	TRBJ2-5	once	TGCGCCAGCAGCCAAGGCAGAGCGGGGGGACCGGTGTCTGAGACCCAGTACTTC	CASSQGRAGGPVSETQYF
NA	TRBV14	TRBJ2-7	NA	TGTGCCAGCAGCTCTGGACTAACCCCCTACGAGCAGTACTTC	CASSSGLTPYEQYF
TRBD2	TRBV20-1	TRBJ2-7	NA	TGCAGTGCTAGCGGTACTAGCGCATTCTACGAGCAGTACTTC	CSASGTSAFYEQYF
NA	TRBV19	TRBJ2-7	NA	TGTGCCAGTAGTATCGGGCAGGGAGTCACCTACGAGCAGTACTTC	CASSIGQGVTYEQYF
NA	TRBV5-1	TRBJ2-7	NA	TGCGCCAGCAGCAGTTTATCCAGAGGGGCCTACGAGCAGTACTTC	CASSSLSRGAYEQYF
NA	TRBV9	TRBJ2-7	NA	TGTGCCAGCAGCGTATCAGGCCGCCTAGACGAGCAGTACTTC	CASSVSGRLDEQYF
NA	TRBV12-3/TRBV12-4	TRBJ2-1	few	TGTGCCAGCAGACACGGGGCTTATAGCTACAATGAGCAGTTCTTC	CASRHGAYSYNEQFF
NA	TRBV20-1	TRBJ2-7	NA	TGCAGTGCCCGGACGGCTCCCGAGCAGTACTTC	CSARTAPEQYF
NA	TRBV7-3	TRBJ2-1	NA	TGTGCCAGCAGCTTCGTAATCAATAATGAGCAGTTCTTC	CASSFVINNEQFF
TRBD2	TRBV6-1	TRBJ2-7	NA	TGTGCCAGCAGTGAAGTAGCGGGAGGTCCCTACGAGCAGTACTTC	CASSEVAGGPYEQYF
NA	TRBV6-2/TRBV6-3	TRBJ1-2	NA	TGTGCCAGCAGTTACGGGCTTGGCTACACCTTC	CASSYGLGYTF
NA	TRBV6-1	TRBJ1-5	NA	TGTGCCAGCAGTCAAAACCCCGATGGATCTCAGCCCCAGCATTTT	CASSQNPDGSQPQHF
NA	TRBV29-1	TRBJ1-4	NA	TGCAGCGTTGGGACGGGGGCAACTAATGAAAAACTGTTTTTT	CSVGTGATNEKLFF
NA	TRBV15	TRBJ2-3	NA	TGTGCCACCAGCAGAGAAAAGGGTGGCACAGATACGCAGTATTTT	CATSREKGGTDTQYF
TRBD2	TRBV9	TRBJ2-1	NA	TGTGCCAGCAGCCCCGGGGCGGGAGGGGACAATGAGCAGTTCTTC	CASSPGAGGDNEQFF
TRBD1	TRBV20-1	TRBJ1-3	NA	TGCAGTGCTAGAGTTACCGTGCCCGGACAGGGTACTGGAAACACCATATATTTT	CSARVTVPGQGTGNTIYF
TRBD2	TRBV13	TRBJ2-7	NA	TGTGCCAGCAGCCACACCAGTAGCGGGGACTACGAGCAGTACTTC	CASSHTSSGDYEQYF
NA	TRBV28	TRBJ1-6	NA	TGTGCCAGCAGTTTCGGGCCGAGGGAGGATAATTCACCCCTCCACTTT	CASSFGPREDNSPLHF
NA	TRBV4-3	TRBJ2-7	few	TGCGCCAGCAGCCGTTCGACAGGCCGCTACGAGCAGTACTTC	CASSRSTGRYEQYF
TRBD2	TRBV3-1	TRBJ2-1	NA	TGTGCCAGCAGCCAAGATCCCCGGACTAGCGGTGCCTACAATGAGCAGTTCTTC	CASSQDPRTSGAYNEQFF
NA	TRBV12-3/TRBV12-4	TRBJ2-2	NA	TGTGCCAGCAGTTCCCACAGGGTCGGGGAGCTGTTTTTT	CASSSHRVGELFF